This T cell receptor (beta chain) derives from a study of patients and donors after allogeneic stem cell transplantation. A single record per CDR3 protein comes from TCRdb applying MiXCR to the RT-PCR reads. The sample yields approximately 200,000 distinct CDR3 sequences, 35% to 45% seen once. This clonotype was recorded many times. Trimming removed 5 bases from V and 0 bases from J, with 5 bases in between. The CDR3 runs 13 residues. Sample: blood, either unsorted or a sorted T cell fraction (not recorded which). This receptor was identified in a human donor who was either an allogeneic HSCT recipient or a stem cell or donor lymphocyte infusion donor (not recorded which). It is not recorded whose cells these are; they may come from a transplant donor. J is TRBJ1-3 and V is TRBV12-3 or TRBV12-4; unclear D gene. CDR3 in amino acids: CASSLNSGNTIYF. CDR3 DNA sequence: TGTGCCAGCAGTCTTAACTCTGGAAACACCATATATTTT.